This TCR beta chain is from a study of T cell repertoires in cytomegalovirus infection. Study at large: Indicated by public TCR beta signatures were CMV infection and matching HLA type. General observations from the study: Carriage of CMV together with the relevant HLA was identifiable through cumulative public TCR beta family frequency. Dominant in the ex vivo response were TCR beta clonotypes restricted by HLA-C and specific for CMV.

Points on this clonotype: Its cognate antigen is unknown.

TCRdb re-called the reads with MiXCR, one entry per CDR3 protein. Counted here are 650,000 to 900,000 distinct CDR3 sequences, 29% occurring once; the ten biggest clones make up 10% to 15%. This CDR3 comprises 14 residues. CDR1 and CDR2 from the germline V gene are SGHAT and FQNNGV. The ends lost 4 bases at V and 4 bases at J; junction bases unmatched: 4. Sequenced here: cultured CD8+ T cells from PBMCs, sampled from culture after CMV antigen stimulation. This receptor was taken from a human donor in good health (CMV status not recorded). Some clones in this sample may be carry-over from other donors' samples. This chain uses TRBV11-2 with TRBJ2-1; TRBD1 agrees at 7 bases. Written as DNA, the CDR3 is TGTGCCAGCAGCTCTCAGGGGGTGTACAATGAGCAGTTCTTC. Its protein product is CASSSQGVYNEQFF.